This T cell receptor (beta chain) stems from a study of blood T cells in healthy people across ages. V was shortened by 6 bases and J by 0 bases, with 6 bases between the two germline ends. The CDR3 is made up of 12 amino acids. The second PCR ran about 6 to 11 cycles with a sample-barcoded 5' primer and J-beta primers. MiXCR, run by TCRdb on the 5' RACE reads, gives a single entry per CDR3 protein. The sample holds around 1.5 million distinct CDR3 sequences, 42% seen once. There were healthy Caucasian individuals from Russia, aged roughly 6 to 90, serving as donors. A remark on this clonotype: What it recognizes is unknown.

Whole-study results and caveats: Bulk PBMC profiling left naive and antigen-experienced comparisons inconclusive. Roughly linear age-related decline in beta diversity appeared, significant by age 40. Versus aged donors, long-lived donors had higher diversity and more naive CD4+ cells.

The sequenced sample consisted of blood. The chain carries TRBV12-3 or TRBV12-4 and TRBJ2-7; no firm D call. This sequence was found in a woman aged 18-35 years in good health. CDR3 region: CASRRNSYEQYF. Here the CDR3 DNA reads TGTGCCAGCAGGCGTAACTCCTACGAGCAGTACTTC.